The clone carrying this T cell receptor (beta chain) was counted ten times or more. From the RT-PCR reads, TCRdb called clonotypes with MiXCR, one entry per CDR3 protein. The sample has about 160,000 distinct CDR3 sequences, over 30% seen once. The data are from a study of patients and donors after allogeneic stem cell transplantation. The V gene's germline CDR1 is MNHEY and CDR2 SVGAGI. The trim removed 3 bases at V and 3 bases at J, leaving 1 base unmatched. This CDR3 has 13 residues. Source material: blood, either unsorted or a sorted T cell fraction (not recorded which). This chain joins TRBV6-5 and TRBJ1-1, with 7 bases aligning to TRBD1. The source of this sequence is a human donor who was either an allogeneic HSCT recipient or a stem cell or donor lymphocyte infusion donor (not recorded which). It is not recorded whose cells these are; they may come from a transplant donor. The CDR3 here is CASSYTGDTEAFF. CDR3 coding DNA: TGTGCCAGCAGTTATACAGGGGACACTGAAGCTTTCTTT.